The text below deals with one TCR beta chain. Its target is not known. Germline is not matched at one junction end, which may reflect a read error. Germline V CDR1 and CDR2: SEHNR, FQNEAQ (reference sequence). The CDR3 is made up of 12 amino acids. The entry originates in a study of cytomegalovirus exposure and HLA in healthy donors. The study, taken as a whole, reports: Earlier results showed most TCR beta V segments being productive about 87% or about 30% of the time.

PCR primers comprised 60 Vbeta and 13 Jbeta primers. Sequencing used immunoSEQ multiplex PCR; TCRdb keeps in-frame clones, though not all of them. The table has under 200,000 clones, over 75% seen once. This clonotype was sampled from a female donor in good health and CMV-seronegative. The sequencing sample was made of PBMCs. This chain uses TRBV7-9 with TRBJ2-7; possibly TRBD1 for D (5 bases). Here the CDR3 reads CSSSPTGYEQYF. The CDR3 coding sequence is TGTTCCAGCAGCCCCACAGGATACGAGCAGTACTTC.